Listed below are T cell receptor beta chains from one sample, sequenced in a study of blood T cell repertoires in COVID-19. TCRdb's table, derived via immunoSEQ multiplex PCR, lists solely in-frame clones and lacks some. The table lists approximately 290,000 clones, around 85% of them singletons. Sequencing was carried out using peripheral blood. The receptors stem from a human donor with COVID-19, enrolled during active disease. The donor label of this sample is uncertain. The CDR3 runs from the conserved cysteine through the conserved F or W. The order of the fields is CDR3 DNA, CDR3 protein, clone size, D gene, V gene, J gene. D genes are given only for firm matches. Rows give clone size only sometimes, using once, few, many, or a class for an expanded clone.

DNA: TGTGCTAGTGGTTTGGTATCTAGTCACAATCAGCCCCAGCATTTT
CDR3: CASGLVSSHNQPQHF
size: -
D: -
V: TRBV12-5
J: TRBJ1-5

DNA: TGTGCCAGCAGCAAAAATCTGGACCATAATCAGGGTAACACCGGGGAGCTGTTTTTT
CDR3: CASSKNLDHNQGNTGELFF
size: -
D: -
V: TRBV21-1
J: TRBJ2-2

DNA: TGCGCCAGCAGCTGGCGACAGGCAAACACTGAAGCTTTCTTT
CDR3: CASSWRQANTEAFF
size: many
D: -
V: TRBV4-1
J: TRBJ1-1

DNA: TGTGCCAGCTCACCACCGGCTACCCCCGCAGGGACCAAAAACATTCAGTACTTC
CDR3: CASSPPATPAGTKNIQYF
size: -
D: -
V: TRBV18
J: TRBJ2-4

DNA: TGTGCCTGGAGACGGGGGTACCCCACAGATACGCAGTATTTT
CDR3: CAWRRGYPTDTQYF
size: -
D: -
V: TRBV30
J: TRBJ2-3

DNA: TGTGCCAGTAGACCCGGACAGGTGGAAAGTGAAAAACTGTTTTTT
CDR3: CASRPGQVESEKLFF
size: -
D: TRBD1
V: TRBV19
J: TRBJ1-4

DNA: TGTGCCAGCCTAGTACCGGGGAACACTGAAGCTTTCTTT
CDR3: CASLVPGNTEAFF
size: -
D: -
V: TRBV19
J: TRBJ1-1

DNA: TGTGCCAGCAGTGAAAGCGAGGGCAGGTCACCCCTCCACTTT
CDR3: CASSESEGRSPLHF
size: -
D: -
V: TRBV6-1
J: TRBJ1-6

DNA: TGTGCCAGCAGCTTTAACATGGCCACTGAAGCTTTCTTT
CDR3: CASSFNMATEAFF
size: once
D: -
V: TRBV7-2
J: TRBJ1-1

DNA: TGCGCCAGCACTGGAGCGCTTGCGGGAGGGAAATCCTACAATGAGCAGTTCTTC
CDR3: CASTGALAGGKSYNEQFF
size: -
D: TRBD2
V: TRBV5-1
J: TRBJ2-1

DNA: TGTGCCAGCAGCCCTCAGAGCGTCGGATATGGCTACACCTTC
CDR3: CASSPQSVGYGYTF
size: -
D: -
V: TRBV28
J: TRBJ1-2

DNA: TGTGCCAGCATCCAGGCTACCTACAATGAGCAGTTCTTC
CDR3: CASIQATYNEQFF
size: -
D: -
V: TRBV21-1
J: TRBJ2-1

DNA: TGTGCCTGGAGTTTTCCTCGGGCGGGGGGCACTGAAGCTTTCTTT
CDR3: CAWSFPRAGGTEAFF
size: once
D: -
V: TRBV30
J: TRBJ1-1

DNA: TGTGCCAGCAGCCTCCCACGGACTACTAACTATGGCTACACCTTC
CDR3: CASSLPRTTNYGYTF
size: -
D: -
V: TRBV5-4
J: TRBJ1-2

DNA: TGTGCCGCCGCACCGGGACAGGGAAGGGGAGAGACCCAGTACTTC
CDR3: CAAAPGQGRGETQYF
size: -
D: TRBD1
V: TRBV5-4
J: TRBJ2-5

DNA: TGTGCCAGCTCCCTAGGGGCGGTGAACACTGAAGCTTTCTTT
CDR3: CASSLGAVNTEAFF
size: -
D: -
V: TRBV18
J: TRBJ1-1

DNA: TGTGCCAGCAGTCCTACAGGGAGCTCCTACAATGAGCAGTTCTTC
CDR3: CASSPTGSSYNEQFF
size: -
D: -
V: TRBV28
J: TRBJ2-1

DNA: TGTGCCAGCAGTTTCGGACAGGGACCCCTAAATACGCAGTATTTT
CDR3: CASSFGQGPLNTQYF
size: -
D: TRBD1
V: TRBV27
J: TRBJ2-3

DNA: TGTGCCAGTCTGGACAGGAACTATGGCTACACCTTC
CDR3: CASLDRNYGYTF
size: -
D: TRBD1
V: TRBV19
J: TRBJ1-2

DNA: TGTGCCAGTAGTTGGGGGACAGGGACCTACGAGCAGTACTTC
CDR3: CASSWGTGTYEQYF
size: -
D: TRBD1
V: TRBV19
J: TRBJ2-7

DNA: TGTGCCAGCAGCTTAACGCCGGGACTAGGTGGAGATACGCAGTATTTT
CDR3: CASSLTPGLGGDTQYF
size: -
D: TRBD2
V: TRBV7-3
J: TRBJ2-3

DNA: TGTGCCAGTAGTACGGTAGCATCAGATACGCAGTATTTT
CDR3: CASSTVASDTQYF
size: -
D: -
V: TRBV19
J: TRBJ2-3

DNA: TGTGCCAGTAGTATAGGACAGGGTCGCACTGAAGCTTTCTTT
CDR3: CASSIGQGRTEAFF
size: -
D: TRBD1
V: TRBV19
J: TRBJ1-1

DNA: TGTGCCAGCAGCTTAGGTAGCGGGAGTCGGAATGAGCAGTTCTTC
CDR3: CASSLGSGSRNEQFF
size: -
D: TRBD2
V: TRBV11-2
J: TRBJ2-1

DNA: TGTGCCAGCTCACCAGAGACAGGGGCAAATCAGCCCCAGCATTTT
CDR3: CASSPETGANQPQHF
size: once
D: TRBD1
V: TRBV18
J: TRBJ1-5

DNA: TGTGCCAGCAGCCCCGCCCACAGTGCGACTGAAGCTTTCTTT
CDR3: CASSPAHSATEAFF
size: -
D: -
V: TRBV3-1/TRBV3-2
J: TRBJ1-1

DNA: TGTGCCAGCAGCCGAGACAGGGGGCAGTACGAGCAGTACTTC
CDR3: CASSRDRGQYEQYF
size: few
D: TRBD1
V: TRBV7-8
J: TRBJ2-7

DNA: TGTGCCAGCAGCCCGAATAGGGGCGAACTGTTTTTT
CDR3: CASSPNRGELFF
size: -
D: -
V: TRBV11-2
J: TRBJ1-4

DNA: TGTGCCAGCAGCCGAGACAGGGTGGGCGGGGAGCTGTTTTTT
CDR3: CASSRDRVGGELFF
size: -
D: TRBD1
V: TRBV6-5
J: TRBJ2-2

DNA: TGTGCCAGCAGACCTCCGGGACTGAAAGAGACCCAGTACTTC
CDR3: CASRPPGLKETQYF
size: -
D: -
V: TRBV28
J: TRBJ2-5

DNA: TGTGCCAGTAGTACTCAGACAGGGGCGGATAGTGGCTACACCTTC
CDR3: CASSTQTGADSGYTF
size: -
D: TRBD1
V: TRBV19
J: TRBJ1-2

DNA: TGTGCCAGCACCCAAGACAGGGGGCACATGGGTACTGAAGCTTTCTTT
CDR3: CASTQDRGHMGTEAFF
size: -
D: TRBD1
V: TRBV2
J: TRBJ1-1

DNA: TGTGCCAGCAGCTTAGGGACAGTGAACCCCTACGAGCAGTACTTC
CDR3: CASSLGTVNPYEQYF
size: once
D: -
V: TRBV11-2
J: TRBJ2-7

DNA: TGTGCCAGCAGCCAAGATTTGGCAATACCTGGAAACACCATATATTTT
CDR3: CASSQDLAIPGNTIYF
size: few
D: -
V: TRBV3-1/TRBV3-2
J: TRBJ1-3

DNA: TGTGCCAGCAGCCTCTTGGGACTAGCGCCGAATGAGCAGTTCTTC
CDR3: CASSLLGLAPNEQFF
size: -
D: TRBD2
V: TRBV6-2/TRBV6-3
J: TRBJ2-1

DNA: TGTGCCAGCGTCCTGGGACAGCTTTCCACTGAAGCTTTCTTT
CDR3: CASVLGQLSTEAFF
size: -
D: TRBD1
V: TRBV2
J: TRBJ1-1

DNA: TGTGCCAGCAGTTTTTCTAGGCTTCAGCCCCAGCATTTT
CDR3: CASSFSRLQPQHF
size: -
D: -
V: TRBV28
J: TRBJ1-5

DNA: TGTGCCAGCAGTCCTGGACAGGGCAGGCAGTTCTTC
CDR3: CASSPGQGRQFF
size: -
D: TRBD1
V: TRBV3-1/TRBV3-2
J: TRBJ2-1

DNA: TGTGCCACCAGTGACGGGGGATACACCGGGGAGCTGTTTTTT
CDR3: CATSDGGYTGELFF
size: -
D: -
V: TRBV24-1
J: TRBJ2-2

DNA: TGTGCCAGCAGCTTGGGACAGGGGGATTCACCCCTCCACTTT
CDR3: CASSLGQGDSPLHF
size: -
D: TRBD1
V: TRBV5-6
J: TRBJ1-6

DNA: TGTGCCAGCTCTCCCACTGGAGCGGCACCCTACAATGAGCAGTTCTTC
CDR3: CASSPTGAAPYNEQFF
size: -
D: -
V: TRBV18
J: TRBJ2-1

DNA: TGTGCCAGCAGATTGTCCCCGGGACTAGCGAGAAATGAGCAGTTCTTC
CDR3: CASRLSPGLARNEQFF
size: -
D: TRBD2
V: TRBV27
J: TRBJ2-1

DNA: TGTGCCAGCAGTCCCGGGACTAGCGGGAGTTGGAGCGAGACCCAGTACTTC
CDR3: CASSPGTSGSWSETQYF
size: -
D: TRBD2
V: TRBV6-2/TRBV6-3
J: TRBJ2-5

DNA: TGTGCCAGCAGTGGCCCACCCTTGAACACTGAAGCTTTCTTT
CDR3: CASSGPPLNTEAFF
size: -
D: -
V: TRBV9
J: TRBJ1-1

DNA: TGCACCAGCAGCCAAGAGGGGAATGGGGGACTAGCGGGCACAGATACGCAGTATTTT
CDR3: CTSSQEGNGGLAGTDTQYF
size: -
D: -
V: TRBV1
J: TRBJ2-3

DNA: TGTGCCAGCAGTGAATCTAGCTACTCGGGGGAGCAGTACTTC
CDR3: CASSESSYSGEQYF
size: -
D: -
V: TRBV6-4
J: TRBJ2-7

DNA: TGTGCCATCAGGGGGGGGACAGGGAACAATGAGCAGTTCTTC
CDR3: CAIRGGTGNNEQFF
size: -
D: TRBD1
V: TRBV10-3
J: TRBJ2-1